This T cell receptor (beta chain) comes out of a study of blood T cell repertoires in COVID-19. Overall study: Sources were T cells, B-cell-depleted T cells, or PBMCs; the material itself was cDNA or gDNA.

Original analysis: Nucleated cell counts were estimated from reference gene primer amplification. Only in-frame clones appear in the TCRdb table, and some are missing; sequencing was by immunoSEQ multiplex PCR. That table gives V, J and clone size, and the DNA gave D and trimming. The table includes around 250,000 clones, 75% to 90% detected once. The ends lost 2 bases at V and 3 bases at J; junction bases unmatched: 9. Germline V gene lookup returns CDR1 LGHNA and CDR2 YNFKEQ. This CDR3 region has 16 residues. Specimen: peripheral blood. The chain employs TRBV4-2 and TRBJ2-7, with 8 bases that match TRBD1. The clonotype was recovered from a woman in her thirties or forties who had recovered from COVID-19. The CDR3 DNA sequence: TGTGCCAGCAGCCAATGGGGACAGGACAGATACTACGAGCAGTACTTC. Translation: CASSQWGQDRYYEQYF.